The rows below give T cell receptor beta chains drawn from one sample of a study of T cells in localized non-small cell lung cancer. Profiled with immunoSEQ multiplex PCR; TCRdb holds only in-frame clones, not every one. This table holds about 43,000 clones, roughly nine tenths found once. Sequences were derived from PBMCs, sampled before any cancer treatment. These receptor sequences come from a woman aged 35-70 years with stage II lung adenocarcinoma. Both conserved end residues are part of each CDR3. The order of the fields is clone size, J gene, V gene, D gene, CDR3 protein, CDR3 DNA. A D gene is named only where the DNA matches it firmly. Clone sizes are given selectively: once, few, many, or a class where the clone is expanded.

abundance: NA; j_gene: TRBJ1-1; v_gene: TRBV20-1; d_gene: NA; CDR3aa: CSAKLNTEAFF; CDR3nt: TGCAGTGCTAAGTTGAACACTGAAGCTTTCTTT
abundance: few; j_gene: TRBJ2-7; v_gene: TRBV2; d_gene: TRBD1; CDR3aa: CASSGDRAYEQYF; CDR3nt: TGTGCCAGCAGTGGGGACAGGGCCTACGAGCAGTACTTC
abundance: NA; j_gene: TRBJ2-2; v_gene: TRBV18; d_gene: NA; CDR3aa: CASSPRGGGTNTGELFF; CDR3nt: TGTGCCAGCTCACCGCGAGGGGGCGGGACGAACACCGGGGAGCTGTTTTTT
abundance: NA; j_gene: TRBJ1-5; v_gene: TRBV6-5; d_gene: TRBD1; CDR3aa: CASSSTGTGINQPQHF; CDR3nt: TGTGCCAGCAGTTCAACCGGGACAGGAATCAATCAGCCCCAGCATTTT
abundance: once; j_gene: TRBJ1-1; v_gene: TRBV2; d_gene: TRBD1; CDR3aa: CASSGQGMNTEAFF; CDR3nt: TGTGCCAGCAGTGGACAGGGGATGAACACTGAAGCTTTCTTT
abundance: once; j_gene: TRBJ2-5; v_gene: TRBV5-1; d_gene: TRBD1; CDR3aa: CASSYRQGQETQYF; CDR3nt: TGCGCCAGCAGCTACCGACAGGGGCAAGAGACCCAGTACTTC
abundance: NA; j_gene: TRBJ2-1; v_gene: TRBV7-6; d_gene: TRBD1; CDR3aa: CASSSGTAQRGSYNEQFF; CDR3nt: TGTGCCAGCAGTTCCGGGACAGCCCAACGAGGATCCTACAATGAGCAGTTCTTC
abundance: once; j_gene: TRBJ2-1; v_gene: TRBV4-2; d_gene: TRBD2; CDR3aa: CASSQEKREDEQFF; CDR3nt: TGTGCCAGCAGCCAAGAAAAGCGGGAAGATGAGCAGTTCTTC
abundance: once; j_gene: TRBJ2-7; v_gene: TRBV28; d_gene: TRBD1; CDR3aa: CASSSRLQGKTYEQYF; CDR3nt: TGTGCCAGCAGTTCACGCCTACAGGGGAAAACCTACGAGCAGTACTTC
abundance: NA; j_gene: TRBJ1-1; v_gene: TRBV5-1; d_gene: TRBD1; CDR3aa: CASRDREGPLEAFF; CDR3nt: TGCGCCAGCAGGGACAGGGAAGGGCCCCTAGAAGCTTTCTTT
abundance: NA; j_gene: TRBJ2-1; v_gene: TRBV29-1; d_gene: NA; CDR3aa: CSASTSGYYNEQFF; CDR3nt: TGCAGCGCAAGTACTTCGGGTTACTACAATGAGCAGTTCTTC
abundance: NA; j_gene: TRBJ2-7; v_gene: TRBV6-1; d_gene: NA; CDR3aa: CASSRSGSYEQYF; CDR3nt: TGTGCCAGCTCCAGGTCGGGGTCCTACGAGCAGTACTTC
abundance: NA; j_gene: TRBJ2-1; v_gene: TRBV5-8; d_gene: NA; CDR3aa: CASSLDSSVFYNEQFF; CDR3nt: TGTGCCAGCAGCCTGGACAGCTCTGTGTTCTACAATGAGCAGTTCTTC
abundance: NA; j_gene: TRBJ1-4; v_gene: TRBV2; d_gene: NA; CDR3aa: CASSEVQRGEKLFF; CDR3nt: TGTGCCAGCAGTGAAGTGCAGAGAGGGGAAAAACTGTTTTTT
abundance: NA; j_gene: TRBJ2-1; v_gene: TRBV28; d_gene: NA; CDR3aa: CASSPLRGGRGNRNEQFF; CDR3nt: TGTGCCAGCAGTCCCCTTAGGGGAGGCAGGGGGAATAGGAATGAGCAGTTCTTC
abundance: NA; j_gene: TRBJ2-7; v_gene: TRBV5-1; d_gene: NA; CDR3aa: CASRTGEAEQYF; CDR3nt: TGCGCCAGCAGGACGGGGGAAGCCGAGCAGTACTTC
abundance: NA; j_gene: TRBJ2-1; v_gene: TRBV29-1; d_gene: NA; CDR3aa: CSVEVILNEQFF; CDR3nt: TGCAGCGTTGAAGTCATCCTTAATGAGCAGTTCTTC
abundance: NA; j_gene: TRBJ1-2; v_gene: TRBV5-4; d_gene: TRBD1; CDR3aa: CASTPGQGARGYTF; CDR3nt: TGTGCCAGCACACCGGGACAGGGGGCGAGGGGCTACACCTTC
abundance: NA; j_gene: TRBJ2-3; v_gene: TRBV5-6; d_gene: NA; CDR3aa: CASSLGGSLSSDTQYF; CDR3nt: TGTGCCAGCAGCTTGGGGGGTAGCCTGAGCTCAGATACGCAGTATTTT
abundance: NA; j_gene: TRBJ2-3; v_gene: TRBV5-1; d_gene: NA; CDR3aa: CASSLEWGTDTQYF; CDR3nt: TGCGCCAGCAGCTTGGAATGGGGCACAGATACGCAGTATTTT
abundance: NA; j_gene: TRBJ2-1; v_gene: TRBV7-9; d_gene: TRBD2; CDR3aa: CASSPSGRAMGEQFF; CDR3nt: TGTGCCAGCAGCCCTAGCGGGAGGGCCATGGGTGAGCAGTTCTTC
abundance: NA; j_gene: TRBJ1-6; v_gene: TRBV7-9; d_gene: TRBD1; CDR3aa: CASSLGTGFYNSPLHF; CDR3nt: TGTGCCAGCAGCTTAGGGACAGGCTTCTATAATTCACCCCTCCACTTT
abundance: NA; j_gene: TRBJ1-6; v_gene: TRBV5-4; d_gene: NA; CDR3aa: CASSLAGQESPLHF; CDR3nt: TGTGCCAGCAGCTTGGCTGGACAAGAATCACCCCTCCACTTT
abundance: once; j_gene: TRBJ2-2; v_gene: TRBV5-1; d_gene: NA; CDR3aa: CASSQGQIGAGELFF; CDR3nt: TGCGCCAGCAGCCAAGGACAAATAGGGGCCGGGGAGCTGTTTTTT
abundance: NA; j_gene: TRBJ2-3; v_gene: TRBV18; d_gene: TRBD2; CDR3aa: CASSLTSGGSTDTQYF; CDR3nt: TGTGCCAGCTCCCTCACTAGCGGGGGGTCCACAGATACGCAGTATTTT
abundance: NA; j_gene: TRBJ1-1; v_gene: TRBV9; d_gene: NA; CDR3aa: CASSTTTGDTEAFF; CDR3nt: TGTGCCAGCAGCACGACGACAGGTGACACTGAAGCTTTCTTT
abundance: NA; j_gene: TRBJ1-1; v_gene: TRBV10-3; d_gene: TRBD1; CDR3aa: CAISESFTGAEAFF; CDR3nt: TGTGCCATCAGTGAGTCGTTCACAGGGGCTGAAGCTTTCTTT
abundance: NA; j_gene: TRBJ1-2; v_gene: TRBV15; d_gene: NA; CDR3aa: CATSRDTFYGYTF; CDR3nt: TGTGCCACCAGCAGAGACACCTTCTATGGCTACACCTTC
abundance: NA; j_gene: TRBJ1-1; v_gene: TRBV18; d_gene: NA; CDR3aa: CASSPLPQGDTEAFF; CDR3nt: TGTGCCAGCTCACCACTCCCACAGGGCGACACTGAAGCTTTCTTT
abundance: NA; j_gene: TRBJ2-3; v_gene: TRBV5-4; d_gene: TRBD1; CDR3aa: CASSYRDRATDTQYF; CDR3nt: TGTGCCAGCAGCTACCGTGACAGGGCCACAGATACGCAGTATTTT
abundance: NA; j_gene: TRBJ1-2; v_gene: TRBV13; d_gene: NA; CDR3aa: CASSLRQYGYTF; CDR3nt: TGTGCCAGCAGCTTAAGGCAATATGGCTACACCTTC
abundance: NA; j_gene: TRBJ1-2; v_gene: TRBV9; d_gene: TRBD1; CDR3aa: CASSVGTGGQGGYTF; CDR3nt: TGTGCCAGCAGCGTAGGGACAGGGGGCCAGGGTGGCTACACCTTC
abundance: NA; j_gene: TRBJ2-5; v_gene: TRBV5-8; d_gene: TRBD1; CDR3aa: CASSLAATGGTETQYF; CDR3nt: TGTGCCAGCAGCTTGGCCGCGACAGGGGGCACAGAGACCCAGTACTTC
abundance: NA; j_gene: TRBJ1-4; v_gene: TRBV7-6; d_gene: NA; CDR3aa: CASSETGGLREKLFF; CDR3nt: TGTGCCAGCAGTGAGACGGGAGGCCTGAGGGAAAAACTGTTTTTT
abundance: NA; j_gene: TRBJ2-3; v_gene: TRBV29-1; d_gene: NA; CDR3aa: CSGRTGPGTDTQYF; CDR3nt: TGCAGCGGTCGAACAGGCCCGGGCACAGATACGCAGTATTTT
abundance: NA; j_gene: TRBJ2-2; v_gene: TRBV10-3; d_gene: TRBD2; CDR3aa: CAISERASGGLNTGELFF; CDR3nt: TGTGCCATCAGTGAGAGGGCTAGCGGGGGCCTCAACACCGGGGAGCTGTTTTTT
abundance: NA; j_gene: TRBJ1-1; v_gene: TRBV6-1; d_gene: NA; CDR3aa: CASGGGTGGPVTEAFF; CDR3nt: TGTGCCAGCGGTGGGGGGACCGGGGGACCAGTCACTGAAGCTTTCTTT
abundance: NA; j_gene: TRBJ1-1; v_gene: TRBV7-9; d_gene: NA; CDR3aa: CASSLALDRNTEAFF; CDR3nt: TGTGCCAGCAGCTTGGCCCTGGATCGGAACACTGAAGCTTTCTTT
abundance: NA; j_gene: TRBJ2-2; v_gene: TRBV5-1; d_gene: NA; CDR3aa: CASSFGGGRADGELFF; CDR3nt: TGCGCCAGCAGCTTCGGGGGAGGCAGGGCGGACGGGGAGCTGTTTTTT
abundance: NA; j_gene: TRBJ2-7; v_gene: TRBV7-8; d_gene: TRBD1; CDR3aa: CASSSGTGVFEQYF; CDR3nt: TGTGCCAGCAGCTCCGGGACAGGGGTCTTCGAGCAGTACTTC
abundance: NA; j_gene: TRBJ1-1; v_gene: TRBV29-1; d_gene: NA; CDR3aa: CSAGVNTEAFF; CDR3nt: TGCAGCGCTGGGGTGAACACTGAAGCTTTCTTT
abundance: NA; j_gene: TRBJ2-3; v_gene: TRBV10-1; d_gene: NA; CDR3aa: CASSEDLGTQYF; CDR3nt: TGCGCCAGCAGTGAAGATTTGGGTACGCAGTATTTT
abundance: NA; j_gene: TRBJ2-3; v_gene: TRBV20-1; d_gene: NA; CDR3aa: CSAEDPNTQYF; CDR3nt: TGCAGTGCGGAGGACCCAAATACGCAGTATTTT
abundance: NA; j_gene: TRBJ1-1; v_gene: TRBV5-1; d_gene: TRBD1; CDR3aa: CASSLTTGTTEAFF; CDR3nt: TGCGCCAGCAGCTTGACGACAGGGACCACTGAAGCTTTCTTT
abundance: NA; j_gene: TRBJ1-5; v_gene: TRBV19; d_gene: NA; CDR3aa: CASTATGLGQPQHF; CDR3nt: TGTGCCAGTACCGCTACAGGGCTCGGTCAGCCCCAGCATTTT
abundance: NA; j_gene: TRBJ1-5; v_gene: TRBV6-5; d_gene: TRBD1; CDR3aa: CASSYSGQDDQPQHF; CDR3nt: TGTGCCAGCAGTTACTCTGGACAGGATGATCAGCCCCAGCATTTT